This record looks at one TCR beta chain sequence and its context. Its antigen remains undetermined. Base qualities are not at hand, and no much larger clone is one base apart. A distance of 11 bases separates the germline ends of V and J, which lose 4 bases and 4 bases respectively. There are 14 amino acids in the CDR3, from cysteine to phenylalanine inclusive. The CDR3 DNA has 42 bases and is translated from base 1. CDR1 and CDR2, looked up from the germline V gene, are MGHDK and SYGVNS. The record originates from a study of control samples from healthy donors and cancer patients (TCRdb year 2020). Library preparation employed the immunoSEQ multiplex PCR assay. The immuneACCESS repertoire file appears here via TCRdb, limited to in-frame rearrangements. These files lack a portion of the clones; in checked studies, under half of the deficit traces to unresolved V genes, and the cause of the others is not known. This sample holds roughly 170,000 clones; approximately 86% were observed only once. The leading ten clones occupy nearly 5% of the sample.

The material sequenced was blood. The TCR was taken from a young woman in good health. The sequence joins TRBV25-1 to TRBJ1-3; the D gene remains uncertain. The DNA reads as follows: TGTGCCAGCAGTGCCGGAGGGTACGGAAACACCATATATTTT. Its protein product is CASSAGGYGNTIYF.